The 32 T cell receptor beta chains below come from one sample, sequenced in a study of CD8 T cells in Susac syndrome. The RNA input was 0.5 to 1 ug, and it was reverse transcribed with random hexamers. From the immunoSEQ multiplex PCR reads, TCRdb called clonotypes with MiXCR, one entry per CDR3 protein. The sample includes 250,000 to 300,000 distinct CDR3 sequences, 85% of them seen just once. Sequenced material: CD8+ T cells from PBMCs. These TCRs come from a human donor with multiple sclerosis.

CDR3 nucleotide sequence: TGTGCCAGCAGTCCCCACCCGGGGTGGCGGACCCGCTCCTACAATGAGCAGTTCTTC. Its protein is CASSPHPGWRTRSYNEQFF. The V gene is TRBV28, the J gene TRBJ2-1; D may be TRBD2 (5 bases). V lost 5 bases and J lost 0, with 23 bases in between. The CDR3 extends over 19 amino acids. The germline V gene has CDR1 MDHEN and CDR2 SYDVKM.

V usage is TRBV28 and J usage is TRBJ2-3; 7 positions agree with TRBD1. This CDR3 is 16 amino acids long. CDR1 MDHEN and CDR2 SYDVKM come from the germline V gene. V shed 2 bases and J 3 bases; nucleotides not matched to a gene: 8. CDR3 nucleotides: TGTGCCAGCAGTTTAATAACAGGGGATCGGACAGATACGCAGTATTTT. Translation: CASSLITGDRTDTQYF.

The V call is TRBV15, the J call TRBJ2-5; D is unclear. The CDR3 is 13 amino acids. Trimming shortened V by 2 bases and J by 5 bases, and 9 bases separated the two germline ends. Germline CDR1 is LNHNV and CDR2 is YYDKDF (reference sequence). CDR3: CATSRSLRETQYF. The CDR3 bases are TGTGCCACCAGCAGATCCCTGAGGGAGACCCAGTACTTC. Complete variable domain (other parts from reference TRBV15 and TRBJ2-5): DAMVIQNPRYQVTQFGKPVTLSCSQTLNHNVMYWYQQKSSQAPKLLFHYYDKDFNNEADTPDNFQSRRPNTSFCFLDIRSPGLGDTAMYLCATSRSLRETQYFGPGTRLLVL.

V and J are TRBV28 and TRBJ1-2, with D possibly TRBD1 on 6 matching bases. Germline CDR1 MDHEN, CDR2 SYDVKM. V lost 7 bases and J 3 bases, leaving 12 bases between the germline ends. The CDR3 spans 13 residues. The CDR3 DNA sequence: TGTGCCAGCACCCAGGGGACATACTATGGCTACACCTTC. Protein product: CASTQGTYYGYTF.

V gene TRBV19 combines with J gene TRBJ2-7, with TRBD2 matching 9 bases. Trimming removed 3 bases from V and 6 bases from J; junction bases left unmatched: 6. Looked up from germline, CDR1 is LNHDA and CDR2 is SQIVND (reference sequence). This CDR3 comprises 14 residues. CDR3 residues: CASSMAGGPFEQYF. In DNA form, the CDR3 reads TGTGCCAGTAGTATGGCGGGAGGGCCTTTCGAGCAGTACTTC.

This clonotype was picked up one time. This chain connects TRBV28 to TRBJ2-3, with 7 bases lining up with TRBD1. CDR3 length equals 17 residues. Unmatched junction bases numbered 15, after V lost 6 bases and J lost 3 bases. CDR1 is MDHEN and CDR2 is SYDVKM in the germline V gene. The CDR3 reads CASSLDRNWFGTDTQYF. In DNA, the CDR3 is TGTGCCAGCAGCCTGGACAGGAATTGGTTCGGAACAGATACGCAGTATTTT.

The rearrangement joins TRBV6-1 to TRBJ1-5; 8 bases map to TRBD1. Per the germline V gene, CDR1 is MNHNS and CDR2 is SASEGT. The CDR3 consists of 17 residues. J gave up 2 bases and V 7 bases, and 13 bases lay outside the gene matches. CDR3 nucleotides: TGTGCCAGCACCGATCACAGGGGGGCACTAGGCAATCAGCCCCAGCATTTT. It encodes CASTDHRGALGNQPQHF.

The chain joins TRBV5-4 to TRBJ1-3; TRBD1 matches 9 bases. Germline CDR1 and CDR2: SGHNT and YYREEE (reference sequence). CDR3 size: 15 residues. V was pared by 3 bases and J by 4 bases, with 5 bases of the junction left unmatched. DNA for the CDR3: TGTGCCAGCAGCTGGACAGGGGCGACCGGAAACACCATATATTTT. Amino acids: CASSWTGATGNTIYF.

The genes are TRBV4-1 and TRBJ1-2, with 9 bases matching TRBD1. This CDR3 is 15 amino acids long. Germline lookup yields CDR1 MGHRA and CDR2 YSYEKL. V trimming: 3 bases; J trimming: 6 bases; junction bases outside the gene matches: 8. CDR3 sequence: CASSHLGTGLDGYTF. The CDR3 DNA reads as TGCGCCAGCAGCCACCTCGGGACAGGGTTGGATGGCTACACCTTC.

CDR3 amino acids: CASSQELTGNYGYTF. The CDR3 nucleotides are TGCGCCAGCAGCCAAGAGCTTACGGGTAACTATGGCTACACCTTC. V usage is TRBV4-3 and J usage is TRBJ1-2; D call uncertain. V lost 0 bases, J lost 1 base, and 9 bases lay in between. CDR3 length: 15 amino acids. CDR1 and CDR2 from the germline V gene are LGHNA and YSLEER.

The rearrangement joins TRBV11-2 to TRBJ2-1; 13 bases agree with TRBD2. CDR3 size: 15 residues. The V segment lost 8 bases and the J segment 7 bases; nucleotides outside the gene matches: 8. CDR1 is SGHAT and CDR2 is FQNNGV in the germline V gene. This CDR3 reads CASGTGTSGTNEQFF. The CDR3 DNA follows: TGTGCCAGCGGAACCGGGACTAGCGGGACTAATGAGCAGTTCTTC.

The chain has TRBV6-5 and TRBJ1-2; 9 bases are shared with TRBD1. The junction had 1 base not matched to a gene; V was cut back by 0 bases and J by 8 bases. Germline assignment: CDR1 MNHEY and CDR2 SVGAGI. This CDR3 region has 13 residues. The CDR3 sequence is CASSYSGTGGYTF. In DNA form, the CDR3 reads TGTGCCAGCAGTTACTCGGGGACAGGGGGCTACACCTTC.

This clonotype was observed a handful of times. V and J are TRBV28 and TRBJ2-7, with D perhaps matching TRBD1 or TRBD2 (5 bases each). V lost 8 bases, J lost 4 bases, and 12 bases lay in between. The CDR3 extends over 12 amino acids. Germline V gives CDR1 MDHEN, CDR2 SYDVKM. CDR3 protein: CASSRGSYEQYF. The DNA for the CDR3 is TGTGCCAGCTCGAGGGGCTCTTACGAGCAGTACTTC.

This chain uses TRBV28 with TRBJ1-4; TRBD1 matches 7 bases. After removal of 6 bases from V and 8 bases from J, the junction contained 6 bases not matched to a gene. This CDR3 comprises 13 residues. CDR1 and CDR2 from the germline V gene are MDHEN and SYDVKM. This chain's CDR3 is CASRLRGEEKLFF. In DNA, the CDR3 is TGTGCCAGCAGACTCAGGGGGGAAGAAAAACTGTTTTTT.

The chain recombines TRBV16 with TRBJ2-7; D not certain. Germline loops: CDR1 KGHSY, CDR2 FQNENV. The V end lost 4 bases, the J end lost 6 bases, and 16 bases lay between the germline ends. This CDR3 has 14 amino acids. For the CDR3, the DNA is TGTGCCAGCAGCCTTTGGACGGGCTGGGTCGAGCAGTACTTC. Translated: CASSLWTGWVEQYF. Full variable domain (rest looked up from reference TRBV16 and TRBJ2-7): GEEVAQTPKHLVRGEGQKAKLYCAPIKGHSYVFWYQQVLKNEFKFLISFQNENVFDETGMPKERFSAKCLPNSPCSLEIQATKLEDSAVYFCASSLWTGWVEQYFGPGTRLTVT.

On this clonotype: An end of the junction does not agree with germline; a read error may underlie this. The J gene is TRBJ1-1, the V gene TRBV4-1, with D hard to call. This CDR3 region has 14 residues. CDR1 is MGHRA, CDR2 YSYEKL, per germline. The CDR3 nucleotides are TGCGCCAGCAGCCAAGGTAGCTGGGAGTCTGAAACTTTCTTT. Its protein is CASSQGSWESETFF.

The V gene is TRBV5-6, the J gene TRBJ1-4; D call uncertain. The CDR3 runs 13 residues. Germline CDR1 is SGHDT and CDR2 is YYEEEE. The germline V and J ends were trimmed by 4 bases and 7 bases, with 11 bases remaining between them. The CDR3 reads CASSTGGSEKLFF. CDR3 DNA sequence: TGTGCCAGCAGCACCGGAGGAAGTGAAAAACTGTTTTTT.

CDR3 sequence reads: CASSQETGYNEQFF. As DNA, the CDR3 is TGTGCCAGCAGCCAAGAGACAGGCTACAATGAGCAGTTCTTC. The chain links TRBV3-1 to TRBJ2-1; D possibly corresponds to TRBD1 (6 bases). Germline V lookup: CDR1 LGHDT, CDR2 YNNKEL (reference sequence). CDR3 length: 14 residues. Trimming pared 0 bases from V and 3 bases from J, leaving 6 bases between.

V and J are TRBV30 and TRBJ1-1; D is unclear. V was cut by 2 bases and J by 7 bases, with 8 bases left in between. This CDR3 region has 11 residues. Germline V lookup: CDR1 GTSNPN, CDR2 SVGIG (reference sequence). The CDR3 region has the DNA TGTGCCTGGAGTTCATCGAATGAAGCTTTCTTT. Its protein product is CAWSSSNEAFF. The full variable domain, with the rest looked up from reference TRBV30 and TRBJ1-1, is SQTIHQWPATLVQPVGSPLSLECTVEGTSNPNLYWYRQAAGRGLQLLFYSVGIGQISSEVPQNLSASRPQDRQFILSSKKLLLSDSGFYLCAWSSSNEAFFGQGTRLTVV.

This clonotype was detected a few times. The rearrangement links TRBV14 to TRBJ2-7; unclear D gene. Trimming left V 3 bases short and J 0 bases short, with 9 bases between. The CDR3 extends over 14 amino acids. Germline assignment: CDR1 SGHDN and CDR2 FVKESK. The CDR3 DNA is TGTGCCAGCAGCCACCGTATGAGCTCCTACGAGCAGTACTTC. Amino acids: CASSHRMSSYEQYF.

The J gene is TRBJ1-1, the V gene TRBV28, with TRBD1 matching 8 bases. J lost 0 bases, V lost 1 base, and 7 bases had no gene match. The CDR3 is 17 amino acids. Germline CDR1 is MDHEN and CDR2 is SYDVKM. DNA for the CDR3: TGTGCCAGCAGTTTATTTGTTGAGGACAGGGTGAACACTGAAGCTTTCTTT. Amino acids: CASSLFVEDRVNTEAFF.

This clonotype appeared a few times. This chain connects TRBV4-1 to TRBJ2-7; D is perhaps TRBD1 (5 bases). Trimming removed 0 bases at V and 0 bases at J, with 9 bases between. CDR1 is MGHRA and CDR2 is YSYEKL in the germline V gene. This CDR3 comprises 15 residues. The CDR3 nucleotides are TGCGCCAGCAGCCAAGAGTCTGGGGCCTCCTACGAGCAGTACTTC. Its translation is CASSQESGASYEQYF.

The chain has TRBV29-1 and TRBJ2-5, with D uncertain. The CDR3 loop spans 13 amino acids. The ends were cut back, 2 bases at V and 5 bases at J, with 12 bases in the middle. Germline V gene data show CDR1 as SQVTM and CDR2 as ANQGSEA. The CDR3 coding sequence is TGCAGCGTTGAAATTACGGGTCGGGAGACCCAGTACTTC. The encoded protein is CSVEITGRETQYF.

The sample holds a few counts of this clonotype. The chain carries TRBV9 and TRBJ1-2; 7 bases match TRBD1. J was trimmed by 4 bases and V by 4 bases; bases with no gene match: 4. Germline lookup yields CDR1 SGDLS and CDR2 YYNGEE. The length of the CDR3 is 13 residues. CDR3 sequence: CASSPRDSYGYTF. The CDR3, as DNA: TGTGCCAGCAGCCCCCGGGACAGCTATGGCTACACCTTC.

This clonotype was seen only once. The chain carries TRBV25-1 and TRBJ1-5; TRBD1 aligns across 7 bases. V trimming: 3 bases; J trimming: 2 bases; junction bases outside the gene matches: 1. Germline values: CDR1 MGHDK, CDR2 SYGVNS. This CDR3 contains 14 residues. The DNA for the CDR3 is TGTGCCAGCAGTGATGACAGGGGCAATCAGCCCCAGCATTTT. Translation: CASSDDRGNQPQHF.

This chain uses TRBV6-2 or TRBV6-3 with TRBJ2-5; TRBD2 might be the D (6 bases). The V and J ends lost 0 bases and 4 bases respectively, with 15 bases between them. The V gene's germline CDR1 is MNHEY and CDR2 SVGEGT. CDR3 length: 16 amino acids. The CDR3 region is CASSYSQHGGGETQYF. The CDR3 DNA sequence: TGTGCCAGCAGTTACTCCCAACACGGGGGAGGAGAGACCCAGTACTTC.

This chain links TRBV29-1 with TRBJ2-1; 11 bases match TRBD2. CDR3 length equals 18 residues. V lost 4 bases, J lost 4 bases, and 15 bases stayed unmatched. Looked up from germline, CDR1 is SQVTM and CDR2 is ANQGSEA. The CDR3 bases are TGCAGCGTTGTTCGGGCCGGCAAGACTAGCGGGGTATACAATGAGCAGTTCTTC. Protein sequence: CSVVRAGKTSGVYNEQFF.

The chain has TRBV28 and TRBJ2-3; maybe TRBD2 (5 bases). The germline CDR1 and CDR2 sequences are MDHEN and SYDVKM. The CDR3 spans 17 residues. V lost 4 bases, J lost 0 bases, and 17 bases lay in between. CDR3 nucleotides: TGTGCCAGCAGTTCGAGATTCGGGGTCGGAAGCACAGATACGCAGTATTTT. This encodes CASSSRFGVGSTDTQYF.

The J gene is TRBJ2-1, the V gene TRBV7-8; 11 bases agree with TRBD2. The ends lost 3 bases at V and 6 bases at J; junction bases unmatched: 13. The CDR3 runs 18 residues. CDR1 is SGHVS and CDR2 is FQNEAQ in the germline V gene. CDR3 bases: TGTGCCAGCAGCTTGGACCCCCCCGGGACTAGCGGACCCAATGAGCAGTTCTTC. It is translated as CASSLDPPGTSGPNEQFF.

The CDR3 reads CASSLFGTSGYNEQFF. The CDR3 DNA is TGTGCCAGCAGTTTATTCGGGACTAGCGGCTACAATGAGCAGTTCTTC. The V and J genes are TRBV27 and TRBJ2-1, with 11 bases that match TRBD2. The V gene end was trimmed by 1 base and the J gene end by 3 bases; junction bases not matched to a gene: 2. The CDR3 covers 16 residues. Looked up from germline, CDR1 is MNHEY and CDR2 is SMNVEV (reference sequence).

In its sample, this clonotype was seen a few times. The rearrangement uses TRBV28 and TRBJ2-7, with 12 nucleotides matching TRBD2. Looked up from germline, CDR1 is MDHEN and CDR2 is SYDVKM. Trimming at V came to 6 bases and at J to 3 bases, leaving 0 bases not matched to a gene. The CDR3 covers 13 residues. CDR3 residues: CASRTSGSYEQYF. DNA for the CDR3: TGTGCCAGCAGGACTAGCGGGAGCTACGAGCAGTACTTC.

There are a few counts of this clonotype. The V gene is TRBV5-4, the J gene TRBJ2-7, with D possibly matching TRBD2 (6 bases). CDR1 and CDR2 (germline): SGHNT, YYREEE (reference sequence). There are 14 residues in the CDR3. Trimming left V 0 bases short and J 3 bases short, with 10 bases between. DNA of the CDR3: TGTGCCAGCAGCTTGGCGGGGGTAGGCTACGAGCAGTACTTC. Translation: CASSLAGVGYEQYF.